Each of the 15 T cell receptor beta chains below was sequenced from the same sample in a study of shared T cell receptors in the human thymus. Data came from immunoSEQ multiplex PCR; TCRdb stores just in-frame clones and leaves some out. This sample carries 600,000 or so clones, roughly 86% of them seen once, and the ten largest clones take roughly 0.0087%. This sample also belongs to another study, concerning human thymus T cells.

Sample: thymocytes. The receptors shown here come from a boy younger than two with a congenital heart defect.

V gene TRBV11-2 combines with J gene TRBJ2-7; a possible D gene is TRBD1 (6 bases). Germline V gene data show CDR1 as SGHAT and CDR2 as FQNNGV. The CDR3 is 12 residues long. V lost 3 bases to trimming and J lost 7 bases, with 10 bases between them. DNA of the CDR3: TGTGCCAGCAGCTTCACAGGGCTGGAGCAGTACTTC. It is translated as CASSFTGLEQYF.

The genes are TRBV6-1 and TRBJ2-2, with D tentatively TRBD2 (5 bases). V dropped 4 bases and J dropped 1 base, with 13 bases sitting between them. The CDR3 extends over 16 amino acids. In germline, CDR1 is MNHNS, CDR2 SASEGT. CDR3 in amino acids: CASSGVAFQNTGELFF. DNA for the CDR3: TGTGCCAGCAGTGGCGTAGCGTTTCAGAACACCGGGGAGCTGTTTTTT.

V and J are TRBV28 and TRBJ2-2; 7 bases line up with TRBD2. The CDR3 contains 17 residues. V dropped 4 bases and J dropped 5; count of bases not matched to a gene: 13. Germline V gives CDR1 MDHEN, CDR2 SYDVKM. In DNA form, the CDR3 reads TGTGCCAGCAGTTCCCCTATGGGGGGGGAAGGGACCGGGGAGCTGTTTTTT. It translates to CASSSPMGGEGTGELFF.

J is TRBJ2-7 and V is TRBV13; 8 bases line up with TRBD2. This CDR3 region has 18 residues. V lost 3 bases, J lost 0 bases, and 13 bases stayed unmatched. Germline V CDR1 and CDR2: PRHDT, FYEKMQ (reference sequence). DNA for the CDR3: TGTGCCAGCAGCTTCCCAGGCGGGGCGGGGGGTCCCTCCTACGAGCAGTACTTC. Encoded protein: CASSFPGGAGGPSYEQYF.

The gene calls are TRBV11-3 and TRBJ2-3; a possible D gene is TRBD1 (5 bases). CDR1 and CDR2 (germline): SGHNT, YENEEA. This CDR3 comprises 12 residues. V dropped 6 bases and J dropped 2 bases, with 6 bases sitting between them. The chain's CDR3 is CASRDNTDTQYF. The DNA for the CDR3 is TGTGCCAGCAGGGACAACACAGATACGCAGTATTTT.

This clone turned up a few times. The chain uses TRBV5-6 and TRBJ2-3, with 9 bases identical to TRBD2. CDR3 length equals 16 residues. CDR1 SGHDT and CDR2 YYEEEE come from the germline V gene. V trimming: 5 bases; J trimming: 0 bases; junction bases outside the gene matches: 7. The CDR3 sequence: CASRLSAGGSTDTQYF. CDR3 sequence (DNA): TGTGCCAGCAGGCTGTCAGCGGGGGGTAGCACAGATACGCAGTATTTT.

This chain uses TRBV5-1 with TRBJ2-7, with 8 nucleotides matching TRBD2. This CDR3 is 16 amino acids long. The germline CDR1 and CDR2 sequences are SGHRS and YFSETQ. After removal of 0 bases from V and 7 bases from J, the junction contained 12 bases not matched to a gene. This CDR3 is CASSLVSGIGREEQYF. CDR3 nucleotide sequence: TGCGCCAGCAGCTTGGTGTCGGGGATCGGGAGGGAGGAGCAGTACTTC.

CDR3 in amino acids: CASRFKEMNTGELFF. CDR3 DNA sequence: TGCGCCAGCAGATTCAAGGAGATGAACACCGGGGAGCTGTTTTTT. The V and J genes are TRBV5-1 and TRBJ1-3; no clear D gene. The DNA end is a closer match to TRBJ2-2, so the J assignment may be wrong. CDR3 length equals 15 residues. Per germline, CDR1 SGHRS and CDR2 YFSETQ.

This clone was picked up one time. DNA of the CDR3: TGTGCCAGTAGTATCACCACGGACAGGTCTCTTGAAGCTTTCTTT. It yields the protein CASSITTDRSLEAFF. The rearrangement links TRBV19 to TRBJ1-1; 7 positions agree with TRBD1. The trim removed 3 bases at V and 7 bases at J, leaving 11 bases unmatched. Germline values: CDR1 LNHDA, CDR2 SQIVND (reference sequence). CDR3 length: 15 residues.

This chain connects TRBV6-5 to TRBJ2-3; 8 nucleotides line up with TRBD1. The CDR3 is made up of 15 amino acids. Germline loops: CDR1 MNHEY, CDR2 SVGAGI. The J segment lost 2 bases and the V segment lost 5 bases, leaving 6 bases of the junction unmatched. CDR3 coding DNA: TGTGCCAGCAGTAAGAGACAGGGGAACACAGATACGCAGTATTTT. It encodes CASSKRQGNTDTQYF.

V and J are TRBV4-3 and TRBJ1-1, with D maybe TRBD1 (5 bases). Trimming pared 4 bases from V and 0 bases from J, leaving 18 bases between. The CDR3 runs 17 residues. Germline CDR1 and CDR2: LGHNA and YSLEER. CDR3 protein: CASSRDPQGGMNTEAFF. CDR3 in DNA: TGCGCCAGCAGCCGAGACCCCCAGGGAGGTATGAACACTGAAGCTTTCTTT.

In nucleotides, the CDR3 is TGTGCCAGCAGTGATAGTTACAGCTGGCGTGAAAAACTGTTTTTT. Amino acid sequence: CASSDSYSWREKLFF. The chain links TRBV25-1 to TRBJ1-4; D ambiguous. Trimming took 3 bases from V and 7 from J, leaving 15 bases between them. CDR1 and CDR2 (germline): MGHDK, SYGVNS. This CDR3 comprises 15 residues.

The chain uses TRBV18 and TRBJ2-3; D not resolved. Trimming cost V 6 bases and J 0 bases, with 16 bases left between them. The CDR3 loop spans 16 amino acids. Germline V lookup: CDR1 KGHSH, CDR2 LQKENI. DNA of the CDR3: TGTGCCAGCTCCCCCGCGGTGTCTTATAGCACAGATACGCAGTATTTT. Protein sequence: CASSPAVSYSTDTQYF. Supplemented by reference TRBV18 and TRBJ2-3, the full variable domain reads NAGVMQNPRHLVRRRGQEARLRCSPMKGHSHVYWYRQLPEEGLKFMVYLQKENIIDESGMPKERFSAEFPKEGPSILRIQQVVRGDSAAYFCASSPAVSYSTDTQYFGPGTRLTVL.

CDR3 region: CASNTGTENTEAFF. DNA for the CDR3: TGTGCCAGCAATACAGGGACAGAGAACACTGAAGCTTTCTTT. The chain recombines TRBV25-1 with TRBJ1-1, with TRBD1 matching over 7 bases. CDR1 and CDR2 from the germline V gene are MGHDK and SYGVNS. This CDR3 contains 14 residues. With 7 bases clipped from V and 1 base from J, the junction kept 6 bases outside the gene matches.

The chain is built from TRBV14 and TRBJ2-1, with 7 bases fitting TRBD1. The CDR3 has 14 residues. Germline CDR1 SGHDN, CDR2 FVKESK. The trim removed 4 bases at V and 2 bases at J, leaving 2 bases unmatched. The CDR3, as DNA: TGTGCCAGCAGCCCGGGACAGACCTACAATGAGCAGTTCTTC. Translation: CASSPGQTYNEQFF.